This is a list of T cell receptor beta chains from one sample in a study of blood T cell repertoires in COVID-19. The table came from immunoSEQ multiplex PCR; TCRdb's copy has only in-frame clones and leaves some out. The data contain fewer than 200,000 clones, around 80% of them singletons. Sequenced: peripheral blood. These receptor sequences come from a human donor in a cohort sampled during active COVID-19. CDR3s include the opening cysteine and the closing phenylalanine or tryptophan. A D gene is named only where the DNA matches it firmly. Where a row states a size, it is once, few, many or the class of an expanded clone; other rows omit it.

>TRBJ1-5|TRBV7-2|NA|NA|13
TGTGCCAGCAGCTTACTAAGGCAGGAGCCCCAGCATTTT
CASSLLRQEPQHF
>TRBJ2-5|TRBV6-5|NA|NA|14
TGTGCCAGCAGTTTGACCGGGGGGCGGGAGACCCAGTACTTC
CASSLTGGRETQYF
>TRBJ2-1|TRBV12-5|NA|TRBD1|14
TGTGCTAGTGGTCCCGGACAGGGTGGCAATGAGCAGTTCTTC
CASGPGQGGNEQFF
>TRBJ1-5|TRBV6-4|NA|TRBD1|18
TGTGCCAGCAGTGACCCCAAACCAGGGGGATATAGCAATCAGCCCCAGCATTTT
CASSDPKPGGYSNQPQHF
>TRBJ1-1|TRBV6-6|NA|NA|15
TGTGCCAGCAGTTACTCGGGGGGACGGGGGACTGAAGCTTTCTTT
CASSYSGGRGTEAFF
>TRBJ1-2|TRBV5-1|NA|NA|12
TGCGCCAGCAGCTTGGACGCGGAAGGCTACACCTTC
CASSLDAEGYTF
>TRBJ2-2|TRBV25-1|NA|NA|16
TGTGCCAGCAGCGCCACAGGGAGGGGGAACACCGGGGAGCTGTTTTTT
CASSATGRGNTGELFF
>TRBJ1-6|TRBV19|few|TRBD1|15
TGTGCCAGTAGATCACAGGGGGCAGGTAATTCACCCCTCCACTTT
CASRSQGAGNSPLHF
>TRBJ2-7|TRBV20-1|NA|NA|11
TGCAGTGGTAGGGCCATCAACGAGCAGTACTTC
CSGRAINEQYF
>TRBJ2-1|TRBV19|NA|NA|16
TGTGCCAGTACAGCAGTGTCAGGGTCACCCTACAATGAGCAGTTCTTC
CASTAVSGSPYNEQFF
>TRBJ1-1|TRBV7-9|NA|NA|12
TGTGCCAGCAGGGCTCAGAACACTGAAGCTTTCTTT
CASRAQNTEAFF
>TRBJ1-2|TRBV5-1|NA|TRBD1|15
TGCGCCAGCAGCGAACAACCGACAGGGCCCTATGGCTACACCTTC
CASSEQPTGPYGYTF
>TRBJ2-2|TRBV19|NA|NA|16
TGTGCCAGTAGTATAGATCCCACAGGGTCGGCCGGGGAGCTGTTTTTT
CASSIDPTGSAGELFF
>TRBJ1-5|TRBV24-1|NA|NA|13
TGTGCCACCAGTCCAGGGCAGGGGCAGCCCCAGCATTTT
CATSPGQGQPQHF
>TRBJ2-7|TRBV11-2|NA|NA|12
TGTGCCAGCAGCGCTTACAGGGACGAGCAGTACTTC
CASSAYRDEQYF
>TRBJ1-2|TRBV29-1|NA|NA|11
TGCAGCGGAGGGTTTAGTAGTGGCTACACCTTC
CSGGFSSGYTF
>TRBJ1-6|TRBV19|NA|NA|16
TGTGCCAGTAGTATCACATCGGAGGACTCGAATTCACCCCTCCACTTT
CASSITSEDSNSPLHF
>TRBJ2-1|TRBV19|NA|NA|12
TGTGCCAGTAGTATACAGGGCGAGGAGCAGTTCTTC
CASSIQGEEQFF
>TRBJ2-1|TRBV19|NA|NA|16
TGTGCCAGTAGTTCACAGGGAGGGGTTAAATACAATGAGCAGTTCTTC
CASSSQGGVKYNEQFF
>TRBJ1-3|TRBV5-1|NA|TRBD1|14
TGCGCCAGCAGCACCGGACAGGGGGAGGACACCATATATTTT
CASSTGQGEDTIYF
>TRBJ1-2|TRBV3-1/TRBV3-2|NA|NA|11
TGTGCCAGCAGCAGGGGTTATGGCTACACCTTC
CASSRGYGYTF
>TRBJ2-3|TRBV5-6|once|TRBD1|15
TGTGCCAGCAGTTCAGGACAGGGTATTCTAGATACGCAGTATTTT
CASSSGQGILDTQYF
>TRBJ1-2|TRBV15|NA|NA|14
TGTGCCACCAGCAGAGCTCGGACAGACTATGGCTACACCTTC
CATSRARTDYGYTF
>TRBJ2-6|TRBV7-9|few|TRBD1|17
TGTGCCAGCAGCTTATTCGACAGGGGCGCTGGGGCCAACGTCCTGACTTTC
CASSLFDRGAGANVLTF
>TRBJ2-1|TRBV6-1|NA|TRBD2|16
TGTGCCAGCAGTGGGACTAGCGGGAGCTCCTACAATGAGCAGTTCTTC
CASSGTSGSSYNEQFF
>TRBJ1-1|TRBV7-9|NA|NA|14
TGTGCCAGCAGTGCGAACCCCCAGGGGACTGAAGCTTTCTTT
CASSANPQGTEAFF
>TRBJ2-3|TRBV7-9|NA|NA|14
TGTGCCAACCCGGGTAAAGGGGGAACAGATACGCAGTATTTT
CANPGKGGTDTQYF
>TRBJ2-1|TRBV18|NA|NA|16
TGTGCCAGCTCACCATCTCGGGAAAGGTCCTACAATGAGCAGTTCTTC
CASSPSRERSYNEQFF
>TRBJ1-1|TRBV18|NA|NA|13
TGTGCCAGCTCACCCCCGGGTAACACTGAAGCTTTCTTT
CASSPPGNTEAFF
>TRBJ1-1|TRBV19|NA|TRBD1|16
TGTGCCAGTAGTGCCTTCCTCACAGGGGGCGCGGCTGAAGCTTTCTTT
CASSAFLTGGAAEAFF
>TRBJ2-7|TRBV27|NA|TRBD2|15
TGTGCCAGCAGTAAGGGACTAGCGGGGGTCTACGAGCAGTACTTC
CASSKGLAGVYEQYF
>TRBJ1-6|TRBV23-1|few|NA|18
TGCGCCAGCAGTCAATCGTTAGGAGGCCACGGGTTGCGGTCACCCCTCCACTTT
CASSQSLGGHGLRSPLHF
>TRBJ2-7|TRBV27|NA|NA|13
TGTGCCAGCAGTTCTTCCGGGACTGCCGAGCAGTACTTC
CASSSSGTAEQYF
>TRBJ2-5|TRBV30|NA|TRBD2|15
TGTGCCTTCTCGGGAGGGACAAGGATCCAGGAGACCCAGTACTTC
CAFSGGTRIQETQYF
>TRBJ2-2|TRBV10-3|NA|NA|13
TGTGCCATCGCGGCAGCGAACACCGGGGAGCTGTTTTTT
CAIAAANTGELFF
>TRBJ2-5|TRBV7-6|NA|TRBD2|16
TGTGCCAGCAGCTTAGCGTTTAGCGGGGGGCAAGAGACCCAGTACTTC
CASSLAFSGGQETQYF
>TRBJ1-6|TRBV5-1|NA|NA|16
TGCGCCAGCAGCTTGGCGGACAGCTCCTATAATTCACCCCTCCACTTT
CASSLADSSYNSPLHF
>TRBJ1-2|TRBV7-3|NA|NA|16
TGTGCCAGCAGCCCTACCCGTCAGACAGGTAACTATGGCTACACCTTC
CASSPTRQTGNYGYTF
>TRBJ2-7|TRBV4-2|few|TRBD1|17
TGTGCCAGCAGCCAAGACATCCGGGACAGGGGGACGCAGGGGCAGTACTTC
CASSQDIRDRGTQGQYF
>TRBJ1-2|TRBV10-2|NA|NA|12
TGCGCCAGCAGTGGGAGGGACTATGGCTACACCTTC
CASSGRDYGYTF
>TRBJ2-7|TRBV19|NA|NA|14
TGTGCCAGTAGGGTGAGGGAGAACTCCTACGAGCAGTACTTC
CASRVRENSYEQYF
>TRBJ1-4|TRBV6-5|NA|NA|13
TGTGCCAGCAGAAGCCAGGGTGGTGAAAAACTGTTTTTT
CASRSQGGEKLFF
>TRBJ1-4|TRBV5-1|NA|NA|15
TGCGCCAGCAGCATGATTTCCAGGAGGAATGAAAAACTGTTTTTT
CASSMISRRNEKLFF
>TRBJ2-7|TRBV5-1|once|NA|13
TGCGCCAGCAGAAAACAGAGCTCCTACGAGCAGTACTTC
CASRKQSSYEQYF
>TRBJ2-7|TRBV7-9|NA|TRBD1|15
TGTGCCAGCAGCCTAAGGACAGGGACCTCCTACGAGCAGTACTTC
CASSLRTGTSYEQYF
>TRBJ1-1|TRBV5-4|once|NA|14
TGTGCCAGCAGCTTGCAAGGGGGTGACACTGAAGCTTTCTTT
CASSLQGGDTEAFF
>TRBJ2-7|TRBV6-6|once|TRBD1|14
TGTGCCAGCAGGCCCGGACAGGGGGCCTACGAGCAGTACTTC
CASRPGQGAYEQYF
>TRBJ1-4|TRBV5-8|NA|TRBD1|15
TGTGCCACCCGGGGACAGTCCGCGGTGAGGGAAAAACTGTTTTTT
CATRGQSAVREKLFF
>TRBJ2-5|TRBV29-1|NA|TRBD1|14
TGCAGCGTTGACCGGACAGGGGGCGGGGAGACCCAGTACTTC
CSVDRTGGGETQYF
>TRBJ1-1|TRBV7-9|once|NA|13
TGTGCCAGCAGCCCCCGTGAGATCCCTGAAGCTTTCTTT
CASSPREIPEAFF
>TRBJ2-1|TRBV20-1|NA|NA|10
TGCAGTGCTCTAAATACTGAGCAGTTCTTC
CSALNTEQFF
>TRBJ1-3|TRBV13|NA|NA|12
TGTGCCAGCAGCCTCCCTGGAAACACCATATATTTT
CASSLPGNTIYF
>TRBJ2-7|TRBV6-1|NA|NA|15
TGTGCCAGCAGTGATCGGGGTCTTACCCATTACGAGCAGTACTTC
CASSDRGLTHYEQYF
>TRBJ2-5|TRBV4-2|NA|TRBD2|22
TGTGCCAGCAGCCAAGAGGGCGGTGGACTAGCGGGGGGTTCAGGGGTTCAAGAGACCCAGTACTTC
CASSQEGGGLAGGSGVQETQYF
>TRBJ1-1|TRBV9|NA|TRBD1|13
TGTGCCAGCAGCGTTGACAGGGACACTGAAGCTTTCTTT
CASSVDRDTEAFF
>TRBJ2-1|TRBV5-6|NA|NA|13
TGTGCCAGCACCGAGGCCCCCCACTCAGTGCAGTTCTTC
CASTEAPHSVQFF
>TRBJ1-6|TRBV19|few|NA|14
TGTGCCAGTAGTATAGATTATGGCTGGTCACCCCTCCACTTT
CASSIDYGWSPLHF